The 16 T cell receptor beta chains given below trace back to one sample, sequenced in a study of blood T cell repertoires in COVID-19. This table comes from immunoSEQ multiplex PCR, and its TCRdb copy is limited to in-frame clones, with some not included. The repertoire includes a few hundred thousand clones, 85% of them detected once, and 3.6% sits in the top ten. Sequencing used peripheral blood. Every receptor here comes from a woman younger than 35 with acute or convalescent COVID-19.

The CDR3 DNA follows: TGTGCCAGATGTGGGCAGGCGGGGAACACCATATATTTT. Amino acids: CARCGQAGNTIYF. The chain links TRBV5-5 to TRBJ1-3; no clear D. With 8 bases removed from V and 7 bases from J, the gap between germline ends came to 16 bases. This CDR3 is built from 13 residues. Germline V CDR1 and CDR2: SGHKS, YYEKEE (reference sequence).

This clone appeared once. The genes are TRBV9 and TRBJ1-6; D possibly corresponds to TRBD1 (5 bases). From germline, CDR1 is SGDLS and CDR2 YYNGEE. V lost 0 bases and J 3 bases, leaving 7 bases between the germline ends. CDR3 length: 15 amino acids. CDR3 amino acids: CASSVGGDYNSPLHF. For the CDR3, the DNA is TGTGCCAGCAGCGTAGGGGGCGACTATAATTCACCCCTCCACTTT.

The gene calls are TRBV7-9 and TRBJ1-4, with 8 bases matching TRBD1. Germline loops: CDR1 SEHNR, CDR2 FQNEAQ (reference sequence). Unmatched junction bases numbered 5, after V lost 5 bases and J lost 0 bases. CDR3 length: 16 amino acids. This CDR3 reads CASSRGTGATNEKLFF. CDR3 coding DNA: TGTGCCAGCAGCCGGGGGACAGGTGCAACTAATGAAAAACTGTTTTTT.

This clone was counted once. J is TRBJ1-4 and V is TRBV4-1, with TRBD1 as a possible D gene (6 bases). This CDR3 region has 19 residues. Germline V lookup: CDR1 MGHRA, CDR2 YSYEKL. Trimming pared 0 bases from V and 0 bases from J, leaving 17 bases between. The CDR3 spells CASSQDAAGAYATNEKLFF. The CDR3 DNA sequence: TGCGCCAGCAGCCAAGATGCGGCAGGGGCTTACGCAACTAATGAAAAACTGTTTTTT.

This chain links TRBV29-1 with TRBJ1-5; 7 bases line up with TRBD1. Germline V gives CDR1 SQVTM, CDR2 ANQGSEA. The CDR3 covers 14 residues. Unmatched junction bases numbered 5, after V lost 4 bases and J lost 2 bases. CDR3 in amino acids: CSVVEGAGNQPQHF. CDR3 coding DNA: TGCAGCGTTGTAGAGGGGGCGGGCAATCAGCCCCAGCATTTT.

This chain links TRBV19 with TRBJ2-1; 12 positions agree with TRBD2. The CDR3 has 18 amino acids. V shed 0 bases, J shed 7 bases, and the junction held 10 bases outside the gene matches. Per germline, CDR1 LNHDA and CDR2 SQIVND (reference sequence). CDR3: CASSIDPPGTSGFNEQFF. CDR3 coding DNA: TGTGCCAGTAGTATAGACCCCCCCGGGACTAGCGGGTTTAATGAGCAGTTCTTC.

V is TRBV15 and J is TRBJ2-7, with TRBD1 identical over 9 bases. This CDR3 has 13 amino acids. Per the germline V gene, CDR1 is LNHNV and CDR2 is YYDKDF (reference sequence). V shed 8 bases and J 3 bases; nucleotides not matched to a gene: 5. In DNA, the CDR3 is TGTGCCACCGGACAGGGGCAGGGCTACGAGCAGTACTTC. Residues: CATGQGQGYEQYF.

This clone was found a few times. The chain employs TRBV19 and TRBJ2-7; 8 bases match TRBD1. V lost 5 bases and J lost 3; bases outside the gene matches: 3. In germline, CDR1 is LNHDA, CDR2 SQIVND (reference sequence). The CDR3 consists of 13 residues. In DNA, the CDR3 is TGTGCCAGTAGTCGGGACAGGCGCTACGAGCAGTACTTC. Its protein product is CASSRDRRYEQYF.

The rearrangement uses TRBV7-3 and TRBJ2-1; 8 bases agree with TRBD1. CDR1 SGHTA and CDR2 FQGTGA come from the germline V gene. There are 16 residues in the CDR3. With V trimmed by 5 bases and J by 0 bases, 6 bases remained unmatched. In DNA form, the CDR3 reads TGTGCCAGCAGCATCACGACAGGGGACTCCTACAATGAGCAGTTCTTC. Protein: CASSITTGDSYNEQFF.

This clone came up many times. The V and J genes are TRBV28 and TRBJ2-1; 11 bases align to TRBD1. J lost 0 bases, V lost 3 bases, and 10 bases had no gene match. Germline CDR1 MDHEN, CDR2 SYDVKM. This CDR3 spans 19 amino acids. The CDR3: CASSFEGQGDESSYNEQFF. In nucleotides, the CDR3 is TGTGCCAGCAGTTTCGAGGGACAGGGGGATGAGAGCTCCTACAATGAGCAGTTCTTC.

On this clone: This sample includes further DNA sequences coding for the same CDR3. The chain employs TRBV19 and TRBJ1-5; D not resolved. The CDR3 contains 15 residues. Germline CDR1 is LNHDA and CDR2 is SQIVND (reference sequence). Trimming pared 0 bases from V and 0 bases from J, leaving 6 bases between. This chain's CDR3 is CASSIDLRSNQPQHF. The CDR3 region has the DNA TGTGCCAGTAGTATAGATCTCCGTAGCAATCAGCCCCAGCATTTT.

Here the CDR3 reads CASSLATGGKNTEAFF. DNA for the CDR3: TGTGCCAGCAGCTTAGCAACCGGAGGTAAGAACACTGAAGCTTTCTTT. The V gene is TRBV7-3, the J gene TRBJ1-1; D gene uncertain. Germline-derived CDR1 and CDR2 are SGHTA and FQGTGA. The CDR3 totals 16 residues. V lost 2 bases and J lost 1, with 14 bases in between.

The chain joins TRBV28 to TRBJ2-2, with 7 bases matching TRBD1. Trimming cost V 4 bases and J 1 base; bases outside gene matches: 12. Germline-derived CDR1 and CDR2 are MDHEN and SYDVKM. The CDR3 is 18 amino acids. The DNA for the CDR3 is TGTGCCAGCAGTTCCTCGTGGACAGGTATCCTGAACACCGGGGAGCTGTTTTTT. It yields the protein CASSSSWTGILNTGELFF. The full variable domain, in which reference TRBV28 and TRBJ2-2 provide the parts outside the CDR3, is DVKVTQSSRYLVKRTGEKVFLECVQDMDHENMFWYRQDPGLGLRLIYFSYDVKMKEKGDIPEGYSVSREKKERFSLILESASTNQTSMYLCASSSSWTGILNTGELFFGEGSRLTVL.

The chain employs TRBV7-9 and TRBJ1-2; D is ambiguous. V was shortened by 0 bases and J by 7 bases, with 12 bases between the two germline ends. From germline, CDR1 is SEHNR and CDR2 FQNEAQ (reference sequence). The CDR3 runs to 14 residues. CDR3 nucleotides: TGTGCCAGCAGCTTAGCCCGGGATCCCCTTGGCTACACCTTC. Its protein product is CASSLARDPLGYTF.

The rearrangement joins TRBV6-5 to TRBJ1-6; 7 nucleotides line up with TRBD1. From germline, CDR1 is MNHEY and CDR2 SVGAGI. The junction had 7 bases not matched to a gene; V was cut back by 5 bases and J by 9 bases. This CDR3 has 14 amino acids. This chain's CDR3 is CASSPRGPVSPLHF. CDR3 in DNA: TGTGCCAGCAGTCCTAGGGGGCCGGTTTCACCCCTCCACTTT.

The chain links TRBV28 to TRBJ1-1; D gene ambiguous. V lost 2 bases to trimming and J lost 9 bases, with 10 bases between them. Germline V CDR1 and CDR2: MDHEN, SYDVKM. CDR3 length equals 12 residues. DNA for the CDR3: TGTGCCAGCAGTTTAAGCCAGGCCAAAGCTTTCTTT. Its translation is CASSLSQAKAFF.